A selection of T cell receptor beta chains follows, all from one sample in a study of cytomegalovirus exposure and HLA in healthy donors. The method was immunoSEQ multiplex PCR; TCRdb's version includes in-frame clones alone and lacks a portion of them. The table includes about 180,000 clones, 75% to 85% detected once. Sequencing was done on a sample of PBMCs. These receptors were obtained from a man aged 25 to 45 in good health and CMV-seropositive. Both conserved end residues are part of each CDR3. The order of the fields is J gene, D gene, V gene, clone size, CDR3 DNA, CDR3 protein. A D gene is named only where the DNA matches it firmly. The size entry is marked missing in some rows and otherwise reads once, few, many or a size class.

TRBJ2-7 . TRBV7-9 . TGTTCCAGCAGCTTAGCTCGAACTTCCTACGAGCAGTACTTC CSSSLARTSYEQYF
TRBJ1-4 TRBD1 TRBV11-3 . TGTGCCAGCAGGGACAGGGGTGGCGAAAAACTGTTTTTT CASRDRGGEKLFF
TRBJ2-7 TRBD1 TRBV12-5 . TGTGCTAGTGGTTTGGTACTTGGACAGGGTGACTACGAGCAGTACTTC CASGLVLGQGDYEQYF
TRBJ1-1 . TRBV7-9 . TGTTCCAGCAGCTTAAGAGTTAACACTGAAGCTTTCTTT CSSSLRVNTEAFF
TRBJ2-1 TRBD2 TRBV5-1 . TGCGCCAGCAGCAGGACTAGCCTCCCTGGCAATGAGCAGTTCTTC CASSRTSLPGNEQFF
TRBJ2-3 . TRBV9 . TGTGCCAGCAGCGCCATGACAGCAGATACGCAGTATTTT CASSAMTADTQYF
TRBJ1-6 . TRBV4-3 . TGCGCCAGCAGCCCATTGGGAGGGATGGATAATTCACCCCTCCACTTT CASSPLGGMDNSPLHF
TRBJ2-7 . TRBV30 . TGTGCCTGGAGCGCGAAAACGAGGGCCTTCTCCTACGAGCAGTACTTC CAWSAKTRAFSYEQYF
TRBJ2-2 TRBD1 TRBV27 . TGTGCCAGCAGCTCCGGGACAGGGGGTGCGGGGGAGCTGTTTTTT CASSSGTGGAGELFF
TRBJ1-6 TRBD1 TRBV4-3 . TGCGCCAGCAGCCCGGACAGGGGCTATAATTCACCCCTCCACTTT CASSPDRGYNSPLHF
TRBJ2-2 TRBD2 TRBV6-5 once TGTGCCAGCAGCCCTCGGGGCGGGGGCACCGGGGAGCTGTTTTTT CASSPRGGGTGELFF
TRBJ2-7 . TRBV27 . TGTGCCAGCAGTTTATCGCCACTCTACGAGCAGTACTTC CASSLSPLYEQYF
TRBJ1-2 TRBD1 TRBV28 . TGTGCCAGCAGTCCAACTCAGGGACAGGGCTCCCATGGCTACACCTTC CASSPTQGQGSHGYTF
TRBJ2-7 TRBD1 TRBV6-6 . TGTGCCAGCATCAGGGGACAGGGACTCGGCGAGCAGTACTTC CASIRGQGLGEQYF
TRBJ2-7 TRBD1 TRBV6-5 . TGTGCCAGCAGTTACGGGGGACAGGGTAACTACGAGCAGTACTTC CASSYGGQGNYEQYF
TRBJ2-7 TRBD1 TRBV29-1 few TGCAGCGTACAGGGGACCTACGAGCAGTACTTC CSVQGTYEQYF
TRBJ2-7 . TRBV29-1 . TGCAGCGTTGATTCGGGTTTCGAGCAGTACTTC CSVDSGFEQYF
TRBJ2-7 . TRBV4-3 . TGCGCCAGCAGCCAAGATCTCCGGGACGGGAGCTACGAGCAGTACTTC CASSQDLRDGSYEQYF
TRBJ1-2 . TRBV11-3 . TGTGCCAGCAGTGGTGCAGCGGGTGTAACAGTGAGGGGCTACACCTTC CASSGAAGVTVRGYTF
TRBJ1-2 TRBD1 TRBV5-5 . TGTGCCAGCAGCGAAAACAGGGGGCTGGATGGCTACACCTTC CASSENRGLDGYTF
TRBJ2-3 TRBD1 TRBV14 . TGTGCCAGCAGCCAAGGTCTAGGACAGGGGATAACAGATACGCAGTATTTT CASSQGLGQGITDTQYF
TRBJ1-2 TRBD1 TRBV18 few TGTGCCAGCTCACCTCGGACAGGGGGCAACTATGGCTACACCTTC CASSPRTGGNYGYTF
TRBJ2-7 . TRBV5-5 . TGTGCCAGCAGCTTGGCAGGCTCCTACGAGCAGTACTTC CASSLAGSYEQYF
TRBJ1-2 TRBD1 TRBV27 . TGTGCCAGCAGAGCGACAGGGGGGTATGGCTACACCTTC CASRATGGYGYTF
TRBJ1-5 TRBD1 TRBV27 once TGTGCCAGCAGACCGGGACAGGGATTGGTGGTCAATCAGCCCCAGCATTTT CASRPGQGLVVNQPQHF
TRBJ2-7 TRBD2 TRBV6-5 . TGTGCCAGCAGTTACGGATTAGCGGGCTCATACGAGCAGTACTTC CASSYGLAGSYEQYF
TRBJ1-1 TRBD1 TRBV11-3 few TGTGCCAGCAGCTTAGATCTAGGACAGGGATACACTGAAGCTTTCTTT CASSLDLGQGYTEAFF
TRBJ2-2 TRBD1 TRBV4-1 . TGCGCCAGCAGCTTCCGACAGGGGGCATATACCGGGGAGCTGTTTTTT CASSFRQGAYTGELFF
TRBJ1-5 . TRBV5-1 . TGCGCCAGCAGCCTCAGGGGAGAAGGCAATCAGCCCCAGCATTTT CASSLRGEGNQPQHF
TRBJ1-2 . TRBV7-2 . TGTGCCAGCAGCTTAGGCCAGGGGAACTATGGCTACACCTTC CASSLGQGNYGYTF
TRBJ1-1 . TRBV28 . TGTGCCAGTGGGCAGTTCTCCACTGAAGCTTTCTTT CASGQFSTEAFF
TRBJ2-7 TRBD2 TRBV5-4 . TGTGCCACTCAAACACAGCTAACTAGCGGGAGTACGAACGAGCAGTACTTC CATQTQLTSGSTNEQYF
TRBJ2-1 . TRBV13 few TGTGCCAGCAGCTTAGGTGGAGTTCTTGAGCAGTTCTTC CASSLGGVLEQFF
TRBJ2-3 TRBD1 TRBV11-3 once TGTGCCAGCAGGGGACAGGGGGCTGATACGCAGTATTTT CASRGQGADTQYF
TRBJ2-1 . TRBV7-9 few TGTGCCAGCAGCTTAGCGGGAGTCAGCGAGCAGTTCTTC CASSLAGVSEQFF
TRBJ2-7 . TRBV6-1 . TGTGCCAGCTATCGCTACGAGCAGTACTTC CASYRYEQYF
TRBJ2-5 TRBD2 TRBV30 . TGTGCCTGGAGTGACCTGGGACTAGGGGTCGGGGAGCAGTACTTC CAWSDLGLGVGEQYF
TRBJ2-2 . TRBV7-7 . TGTGCCAGCAGCCCTACCATACGACAGGGAGGCACCGGGGAGCTGTTTTTT CASSPTIRQGGTGELFF
TRBJ2-7 . TRBV6-1 . TGTGCCAGCAGCTCCAGGGGTCCCCTCTGGGAGCAGTACTTC CASSSRGPLWEQYF
TRBJ2-7 TRBD2 TRBV9 . TGTGCCAGCAGCGTAGGGGGGGGTACCGCCTACGAGCAGTACTTC CASSVGGGTAYEQYF
TRBJ1-5 TRBD1 TRBV19 . TGTGCCAGTAGTATGATCCGGGACAGGGTGTTGCATCAGCCCCAGCATTTT CASSMIRDRVLHQPQHF
TRBJ2-1 TRBD1 TRBV19 . TGTGCCAGTAGGACACAGGGGACCTCCAATGAGCAGTTCTTC CASRTQGTSNEQFF
TRBJ2-7 TRBD1 TRBV19 . TGTGCCAGTAGTACACCGGGACAGGTGCCATACGAGCAGTACTTC CASSTPGQVPYEQYF
TRBJ1-3 . TRBV7-6 . TGTGCCATCTCTACAGGGCTCTCTGGAAACACCATATATTTT CAISTGLSGNTIYF
TRBJ1-1 . TRBV6-5 . TGTGCCAGCAGTTATCAGACAGGCCTAAACACTGAAGCTTTCTTT CASSYQTGLNTEAFF
TRBJ2-7 . TRBV7-2 . TGTGCCAGCAGCTTGGGGGGAGAGGGGTACGAGCAGTACTTC CASSLGGEGYEQYF
TRBJ2-5 . TRBV12-5 . TGTGCTAGCACCCAGCCGGGCCCGGGGGAAGAGACCCAGTACTTC CASTQPGPGEETQYF
TRBJ2-1 TRBD1 TRBV19 few TGTGCCAGTAGTATTGGGGGACAGGCTTACAATGAGCAGTTCTTC CASSIGGQAYNEQFF
TRBJ2-1 . TRBV4-2 . TGTGCCAGCAGCCAAGACGGCTCCTACAATGAGCAGTTCTTC CASSQDGSYNEQFF
TRBJ2-3 . TRBV28 . TGTGCCAGCAGTTTATGGACACGGAGGGGATACACAGATACGCAGTATTTT CASSLWTRRGYTDTQYF
TRBJ2-3 TRBD2 TRBV11-2 . TGTGCCAGCAGCTCTGCGGCGGGGGGTTCCACAGATACGCAGTATTTT CASSSAAGGSTDTQYF
TRBJ2-3 . TRBV15 . TGTGCCACCAGCAGAGATCGACAGGTTAGAAGCACAGATACGCAGTATTTT CATSRDRQVRSTDTQYF
TRBJ2-7 TRBD1 TRBV5-1 once TGCGCCAGCAGCTTTACAGGGGTGGGATCCTACGAGCAGTACTTC CASSFTGVGSYEQYF
TRBJ1-2 . TRBV4-3 . TGCGCCAGCAGCCAAGACAGGGTAGGTGGCTACACCTTC CASSQDRVGGYTF
TRBJ1-1 . TRBV13 . TGTGCCAGCACCCCACCCGGGACAATGAACACTGAAGCTTTCTTT CASTPPGTMNTEAFF
TRBJ2-7 . TRBV4-1 . TGCGCCAGCAGCCATAGGGGGAATCTCGGGTCCCGCTCCTACGAGCAGTACTTC CASSHRGNLGSRSYEQYF
TRBJ1-1 . TRBV2 few TGTGCCAGCAGTGACCGGGACAACTTAGGGACTGAAGCTTTCTTT CASSDRDNLGTEAFF
TRBJ2-6 . TRBV5-1 . TGCGCCAGCAGCTTACTCGGCTCTGGGGCCAACGTCCTGACTTTC CASSLLGSGANVLTF